This TCR beta chain was recovered during a study of a mutant IDH1 vaccine in newly diagnosed glioma. Study-wide background: Vaccination started 4-6 weeks after radiotherapy alone, or with temozolomide cycles. Males made up about 60% and females roughly 40% of treated patients, whose mean age was approximately 40 years.

Whole-study findings and limits: Seemingly, top peripheral T cell clonotype changes bore no relation to pseudoprogression.

The CDR3 contains 15 residues. V lost 3 bases, J lost 7 bases, and 12 bases stayed unmatched. From germline, CDR1 is SQVTM and CDR2 ANQGSEA. Indicated time point: week 23, last vaccination. The investigators gave 300 ug of mutant IDH1 20-mer peptide in each vaccine dose, together with topical imiquimod. Donors' newly diagnosed IDH1-mutant WHO grade 3 or 4 astrocytomas lacked nuclear ATRX. Profiled with immunoSEQ multiplex PCR; TCRdb holds only in-frame clones, not every one. The sample includes approximately 57,000 clones, roughly 77% of them seen just once. This clone was seen once. Its specificity is not known.

The rearrangement joins TRBV29-1 to TRBJ2-7; 10 bases align to TRBD2. The specimen was PBMCs, collected from a glioma patient whose treatment included an IDH1 peptide vaccine. The sequence was obtained from a woman aged 40 to 49 with glioma. Some clones in this sample may be carry-over from other donors' samples. The chain's CDR3 is CSVDPGERGGAEQYF. In DNA form, the CDR3 reads TGCAGCGTTGACCCCGGGGAGCGGGGGGGCGCGGAGCAGTACTTC.